The 14 T cell receptor beta chains in this list originate from one sample, sequenced in a study of blood T cells in healthy people across ages. Together with a sample-barcoded 5' primer, a J-beta primer mix was included in a second PCR lasting about 7 to 11 cycles. TCRdb called the 5' RACE reads again in MiXCR, with one record for every CDR3 protein. The data show around 750,000 distinct CDR3 sequences, with roughly 50% seen just once and 41% held by the top ten. The specimen sequenced was blood. All receptors come from a man older than 75 in good health.

In its sample, this clonotype was seen once. V gene TRBV7-9 combines with J gene TRBJ1-1; D ambiguous. The CDR3 is 14 amino acids. Trimming cost V 6 bases and J 1 base, with 12 bases left between them. Germline V gene sequence: CDR1 SEHNR, CDR2 FQNEAQ (reference sequence). The CDR3 region is CASRPPGGNTEAFF. CDR3 bases: TGTGCCAGCAGACCTCCGGGAGGGAACACTGAAGCTTTCTTT.

This clonotype was picked up a small number of times. J is TRBJ1-5 and V is TRBV29-1, with D hard to call. The CDR3 contains 12 residues. CDR1 and CDR2 from the germline V gene are SQVTM and ANQGSEA. V gave up 4 bases and J gave up 2 bases, with 6 bases separating them. The CDR3: CSVGEGNQPQHF. DNA for the CDR3: TGCAGCGTTGGAGAGGGCAATCAGCCCCAGCATTTT.

This chain uses TRBV6-5 with TRBJ1-1; D gene uncertain. Trimming removed 6 bases at V and 3 bases at J, with 20 bases between. The CDR3 extends over 16 amino acids. CDR1 and CDR2 (germline): MNHEY, SVGAGI. CDR3 amino acids: CASSQKRVASYTEAFF. In nucleotides, the CDR3 is TGTGCCAGCAGCCAAAAGAGAGTCGCCTCTTACACTGAAGCTTTCTTT.

The rearrangement links TRBV10-3 to TRBJ1-2; D is perhaps TRBD1 (5 bases). V dropped 8 bases and J dropped 9 bases, with 22 bases sitting between them. Germline CDR1 reads ENHRY; CDR2 reads SYGVKD. CDR3 length: 14 residues. The CDR3 DNA follows: TGTGCCATCTCCCGGGACGGCGACTCGGAGCGCTACACCTTC. This translates into CAISRDGDSERYTF.

The V call is TRBV20-1, the J call TRBJ2-7; 10 positions match TRBD2. Unmatched junction bases numbered 13, after V lost 0 bases and J lost 2 bases. This CDR3 is built from 18 residues. Germline CDR1 is DFQATT and CDR2 is SNEGSKA (reference sequence). The CDR3 loop reads CSARDRASGSLSTYEQYF. CDR3 coding DNA: TGCAGTGCTAGAGATCGGGCTAGCGGGAGCCTGAGTACCTACGAGCAGTACTTC.

The rearrangement joins TRBV18 to TRBJ2-1; D is perhaps TRBD2 (6 bases). CDR1 is KGHSH and CDR2 is LQKENI in the germline V gene. Trimming pared 1 base from V and 0 bases from J, leaving 13 bases between. This CDR3 region has 17 residues. The CDR3 loop reads CASSPLEGLSSYNEQFF. CDR3 nucleotides: TGTGCCAGCTCACCACTGGAGGGCCTAAGCTCCTACAATGAGCAGTTCTTC.

The chain joins TRBV7-6 to TRBJ2-1; 9 nucleotides align to TRBD2. Germline V lookup: CDR1 SGHVS, CDR2 FNYEAQ. The CDR3 is made up of 20 amino acids. The ends lost 2 bases at V and 8 bases at J; junction bases unmatched: 22. CDR3 in amino acids: CASSLWSNLLAGPAGYEQFF. Written as DNA, the CDR3 is TGTGCCAGCAGCTTATGGTCAAATTTACTAGCGGGTCCCGCGGGGTATGAGCAGTTCTTC.

This clonotype showed up just a few times. The chain carries TRBV5-1 and TRBJ1-6, with 9 bases lining up with TRBD1. J was trimmed by 9 bases and V by 0 bases; bases with no gene match: 4. The CDR3 consists of 15 residues. The germline V gene encodes CDR1 SGHRS and CDR2 YFSETQ. Here the CDR3 DNA reads TGCGCCAGCAGCTTGGTAGGGGACAGGGCTTCACCCCTCCACTTT. Its protein product is CASSLVGDRASPLHF.

This clonotype was recorded once. It may be a read error: a sequence one base away is much more abundant. The V gene is TRBV7-2, the J gene TRBJ2-3; 7 bases match TRBD2. V was pared by 4 bases and J by 2 bases, with 6 bases of the junction left unmatched. CDR3 length equals 15 residues. Germline CDR1 is SGHTA and CDR2 is FQGNSA. The CDR3 is CASSSPGGDTDTQYF. In DNA form, the CDR3 reads TGTGCCAGCAGCTCCCCGGGGGGAGACACAGATACGCAGTATTTT.

This chain uses TRBV24-1 with TRBJ2-1; the D gene could be TRBD1 or TRBD2 (6 bases each). CDR3 length equals 16 residues. Trimming took 4 bases from V and 2 from J, leaving 14 bases between them. Germline V gene sequence: CDR1 KGHDR, CDR2 SFDVKD. The CDR3 loop reads CATSEQAGHTYNEQFF. The CDR3 nucleotides are TGTGCCACCAGTGAACAGGCGGGACACACCTACAATGAGCAGTTCTTC.

This chain links TRBV18 with TRBJ1-1; a weak D match, TRBD1 (6 bases). CDR3 length equals 14 residues. Trimming removed 6 bases from V and 5 bases from J, with 16 bases in between. The germline V gene encodes CDR1 KGHSH and CDR2 LQKENI. The CDR3 reads CASSQGHSGTEAFF. The DNA of the CDR3 is TGTGCCAGCTCTCAGGGACATTCCGGAACTGAAGCTTTCTTT. The full variable domain, rest sourced from reference TRBV18 and TRBJ1-1, is NAGVMQNPRHLVRRRGQEARLRCSPMKGHSHVYWYRQLPEEGLKFMVYLQKENIIDESGMPKERFSAEFPKEGPSILRIQQVVRGDSAAYFCASSQGHSGTEAFFGQGTRLTVV.

The V call is TRBV24-1, the J call TRBJ2-3; D remains ambiguous. Between the trimmed V and J ends, which lost 1 base and 2 bases, there was a span of 6 bases. This CDR3 contains 14 residues. The germline V gene encodes CDR1 KGHDR and CDR2 SFDVKD. DNA of the CDR3: TGTGCCACCAGTGATTTACCGGTCACAGATACGCAGTATTTT. Amino acid sequence: CATSDLPVTDTQYF.

A word on this clonotype: Possible read error: a much larger clone is one base away. J is TRBJ1-2 and V is TRBV12-3 or TRBV12-4; D is unclear. The CDR3 consists of 15 residues. In DNA, the CDR3 is TGTGTCAGCAGTTTAAGACGCACGAACCTCTATGGCTACACCTTC. It specifies CVSSLRRTNLYGYTF.

This clonotype appeared a few times. The chain links TRBV5-5 to TRBJ2-7; 12 nucleotides line up with TRBD2. The CDR3 extends over 15 amino acids. Losses at the gene ends were 3 bases for V and 6 bases for J; bases not matched to a gene: 7. Germline values: CDR1 SGHKS, CDR2 YYEKEE (reference sequence). CDR3 residues: CASSSTGLAGTEQYF. CDR3 in DNA: TGTGCCAGCAGCTCAACGGGACTAGCGGGTACCGAGCAGTACTTC.